What follows are 5 T cell receptor beta chains derived from one specimen sequenced in a study of T cells after yellow fever vaccination. TCRdb re-called the 5' RACE reads with MiXCR, one entry per CDR3 protein. The table shows about 30,000 distinct CDR3 sequences, with less than 5.5% occurring only once. Specimen: CD8+ T cells sorted from PBMCs, collected 10 days after the yellow fever booster vaccination. The receptors here all came from a man aged 30-40 years who received the YFV17D yellow fever vaccine.

In this sample, this clonotype turned up many times. The V gene is TRBV9, the J gene TRBJ2-1; D may match TRBD1 or TRBD2 (5 bases each). The germline CDR1 and CDR2 sequences are SGDLS and YYNGEE. This CDR3 has 12 amino acids. V shed 4 bases and J shed 6 bases, with 8 bases lying between them. DNA for the CDR3: TGTGCCAGCAGCTCCGGGGCCAATGAGCAGTTCTTC. Its translation is CASSSGANEQFF.

This clonotype was seen ten or more times. The rearrangement joins TRBV9 to TRBJ2-7; D is perhaps TRBD1 or TRBD2 (5 bases each). The CDR3 consists of 14 residues. Trimming removed 0 bases at V and 0 bases at J, with 7 bases between. Germline-derived CDR1 and CDR2 are SGDLS and YYNGEE. CDR3 residues: CASSVDGGSYEQYF. The CDR3 nucleotides are TGTGCCAGCAGCGTAGATGGGGGCTCCTACGAGCAGTACTTC.

At least ten counts were recorded for this clonotype. The CDR3 nucleotides read TGTGCCAGCAGTTTAGAGGGCACTTCCCCCGCCTACGAGCAGTACTTC. Its protein is CASSLEGTSPAYEQYF. The chain links TRBV27 to TRBJ2-7; D may be TRBD2 (5 bases). The CDR3 has 16 residues. In germline, CDR1 is MNHEY, CDR2 SMNVEV (reference sequence). Trimming pared 2 bases from V and 2 bases from J, leaving 16 bases between.

This clonotype has a count of ten or more. The rearrangement joins TRBV2 to TRBJ2-3; no reliable D call. Germline V gives CDR1 SNHLY, CDR2 FYNNEI. The CDR3 spans 12 residues. With 3 bases removed from V and 3 bases from J, the gap between germline ends came to 4 bases. In DNA form, the CDR3 reads TGTGCCAGCAGTGATTTTACAGATACGCAGTATTTT. Translating it yields CASSDFTDTQYF.

This clonotype was seen many times. CDR3 region: CATRFQGVRNEQFF. In DNA form, the CDR3 reads TGTGCCACCCGGTTCCAGGGGGTAAGAAATGAGCAGTTCTTC. V and J are TRBV6-1 and TRBJ2-1, with TRBD1 matching 7 bases. This CDR3 contains 14 residues. Per germline, CDR1 MNHNS and CDR2 SASEGT. Unmatched junction bases numbered 13, after V lost 10 bases and J lost 7 bases.